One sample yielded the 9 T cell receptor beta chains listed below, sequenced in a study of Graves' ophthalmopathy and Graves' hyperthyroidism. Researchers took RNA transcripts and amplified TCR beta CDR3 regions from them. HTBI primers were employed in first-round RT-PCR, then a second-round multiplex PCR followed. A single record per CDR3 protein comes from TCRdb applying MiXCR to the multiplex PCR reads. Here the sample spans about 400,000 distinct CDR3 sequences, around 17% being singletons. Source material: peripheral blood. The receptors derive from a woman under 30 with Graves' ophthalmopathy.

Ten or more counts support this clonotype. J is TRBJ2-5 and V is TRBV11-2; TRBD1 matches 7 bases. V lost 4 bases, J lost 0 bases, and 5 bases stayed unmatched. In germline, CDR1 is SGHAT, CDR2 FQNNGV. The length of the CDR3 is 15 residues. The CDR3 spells CASSYMGQYQETQYF. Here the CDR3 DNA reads TGTGCCAGCAGCTATATGGGACAGTACCAAGAGACCCAGTACTTC.

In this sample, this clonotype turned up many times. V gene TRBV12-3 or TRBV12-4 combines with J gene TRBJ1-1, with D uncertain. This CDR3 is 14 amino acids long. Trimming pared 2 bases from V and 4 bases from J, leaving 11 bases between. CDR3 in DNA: TGTGCCAGCAGTTTAATGTCCTGGGGCACTGAAGCTTTCTTT. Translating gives CASSLMSWGTEAFF.

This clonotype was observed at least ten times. CDR3 DNA: TGTGCCAGCAGAGACCCGGGACAGGATCCCTACGAGCAGTACTTC. The encoded protein is CASRDPGQDPYEQYF. The chain combines TRBV6-2 or TRBV6-3 with TRBJ2-7, with 8 bases fitting TRBD1. Germline V gene sequence: CDR1 MNHEY, CDR2 SVGEGT. The CDR3 consists of 15 residues. V was pared by 6 bases and J by 2 bases, with 9 bases of the junction left unmatched.

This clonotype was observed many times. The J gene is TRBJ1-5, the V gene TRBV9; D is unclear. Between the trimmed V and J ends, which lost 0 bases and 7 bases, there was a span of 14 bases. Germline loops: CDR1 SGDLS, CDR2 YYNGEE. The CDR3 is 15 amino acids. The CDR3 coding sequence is TGTGCCAGCAGCGTAGGTGGCGGGTTCGGGCAGCCCCAGCATTTT. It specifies CASSVGGGFGQPQHF.

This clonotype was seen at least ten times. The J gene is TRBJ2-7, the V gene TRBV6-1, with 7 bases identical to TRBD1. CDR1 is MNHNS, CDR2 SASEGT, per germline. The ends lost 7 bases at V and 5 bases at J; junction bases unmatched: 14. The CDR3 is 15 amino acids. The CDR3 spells CASKTLDRWTHEQYF. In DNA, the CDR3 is TGTGCCAGCAAAACCCTGGACAGGTGGACCCACGAGCAGTACTTC.

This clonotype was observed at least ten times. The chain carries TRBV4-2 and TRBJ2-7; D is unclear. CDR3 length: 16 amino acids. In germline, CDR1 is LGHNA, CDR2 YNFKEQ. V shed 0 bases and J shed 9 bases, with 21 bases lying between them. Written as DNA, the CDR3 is TGTGCCAGCAGCCAAGATTACCCCTTACCGCTACGAGGGCAGTACTTC. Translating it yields CASSQDYPLPLRGQYF.

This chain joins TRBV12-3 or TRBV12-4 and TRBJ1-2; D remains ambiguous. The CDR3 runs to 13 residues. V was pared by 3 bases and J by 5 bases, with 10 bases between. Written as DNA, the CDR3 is TGTGCCAGCAGTTTGGGAGAGGTGTATGGCTACACCTTC. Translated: CASSLGEVYGYTF.

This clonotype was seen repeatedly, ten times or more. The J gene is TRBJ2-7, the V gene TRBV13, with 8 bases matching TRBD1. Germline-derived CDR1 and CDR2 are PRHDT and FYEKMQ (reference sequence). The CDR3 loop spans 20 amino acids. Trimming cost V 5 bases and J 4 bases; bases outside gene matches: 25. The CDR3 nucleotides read TGTGCCAGCAGCCAATTCCACCCCATTCGTGCGCCGGGACAGGCTTACGAGCAGTACTTC. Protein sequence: CASSQFHPIRAPGQAYEQYF.

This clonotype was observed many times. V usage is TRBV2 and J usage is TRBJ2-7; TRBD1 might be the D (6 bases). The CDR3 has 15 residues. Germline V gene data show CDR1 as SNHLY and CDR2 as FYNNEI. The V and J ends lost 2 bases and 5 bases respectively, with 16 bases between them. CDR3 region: CASSEMAGVKDEQYF. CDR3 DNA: TGTGCCAGCAGTGAAATGGCAGGGGTGAAGGACGAGCAGTACTTC.